One sample yielded the 6 T cell receptor beta chains listed below, sequenced in a study of cytomegalovirus exposure and HLA in healthy donors. PCR used 60 Vbeta primers and 13 Jbeta primers. Repertoires were generated with immunoSEQ multiplex PCR, while TCRdb's copy carries only in-frame clones and drops some. Here the sample spans some 150,000 clones, about 88% being singletons. The source material was PBMCs. The receptor set was obtained from a woman aged 18 to 35 in good health and CMV-seronegative.

This chain connects TRBV5-5 to TRBJ2-5, with 7 bases aligning to TRBD2. Trimming removed 4 bases from V and 5 bases from J; junction bases left unmatched: 8. The length of the CDR3 is 14 residues. In germline, CDR1 is SGHKS, CDR2 YYEKEE (reference sequence). CDR3 protein: CASSHIGGKETQYF. The CDR3 bases are TGTGCCAGCAGCCACATCGGGGGGAAGGAGACCCAGTACTTC.

The gene calls are TRBV4-2 and TRBJ2-1; D is possibly TRBD1 (8 bases). The CDR3 extends over 16 amino acids. The germline gives CDR1 LGHNA, CDR2 YNFKEQ. The germline V and J ends were trimmed by 7 bases and 6 bases, with 22 bases remaining between them. The CDR3 nucleotides read TGTGCCAGCAACTCCCAGGGGGGGACAGGAGGCAATGAGCAGTTCTTC. Protein: CASNSQGGTGGNEQFF.

This sequence joins TRBV2 and TRBJ2-3; D is perhaps TRBD2 (6 bases). The V and J ends lost 8 bases and 6 bases respectively, with 15 bases between them. Germline CDR1 SNHLY, CDR2 FYNNEI. CDR3 size: 13 residues. Here the CDR3 reads CASGPGGRDTQYF. The CDR3 nucleotides are TGTGCCAGCGGGCCCGGAGGGAGGGATACGCAGTATTTT.

This chain connects TRBV28 to TRBJ2-7; 10 positions match TRBD2. CDR1 MDHEN and CDR2 SYDVKM come from the germline V gene. The CDR3 totals 15 residues. Trimming at V came to 4 bases and at J to 2 bases, leaving 5 bases not matched to a gene. As DNA, the CDR3 is TGTGCCAGCAGTTCTAGCGGGGGTTATCCCTACGAGCAGTACTTC. It yields the protein CASSSSGGYPYEQYF.

The CDR3 region has the DNA TGTGCCAGCAGCTTGCGGGGCCTGGGGCCCTATGGCTACACCTTC. It translates to CASSLRGLGPYGYTF. V and J are TRBV7-9 and TRBJ1-2; D possibly corresponds to TRBD1 (5 bases). V dropped 3 bases and J dropped 4 bases, with 15 bases sitting between them. This CDR3 spans 15 amino acids. Per germline, CDR1 SEHNR and CDR2 FQNEAQ (reference sequence).

The V call is TRBV7-9, the J call TRBJ2-3, with 8 positions matching TRBD1. Germline CDR1 reads SEHNR; CDR2 reads FQNEAQ (reference sequence). This CDR3 region has 14 residues. V shed 4 bases and J 5 bases; nucleotides not matched to a gene: 5. The CDR3 DNA is TGTGCCAGCAGCTCGGACAGGGCCTTAGATACGCAGTATTTT. This gives the protein CASSSDRALDTQYF.